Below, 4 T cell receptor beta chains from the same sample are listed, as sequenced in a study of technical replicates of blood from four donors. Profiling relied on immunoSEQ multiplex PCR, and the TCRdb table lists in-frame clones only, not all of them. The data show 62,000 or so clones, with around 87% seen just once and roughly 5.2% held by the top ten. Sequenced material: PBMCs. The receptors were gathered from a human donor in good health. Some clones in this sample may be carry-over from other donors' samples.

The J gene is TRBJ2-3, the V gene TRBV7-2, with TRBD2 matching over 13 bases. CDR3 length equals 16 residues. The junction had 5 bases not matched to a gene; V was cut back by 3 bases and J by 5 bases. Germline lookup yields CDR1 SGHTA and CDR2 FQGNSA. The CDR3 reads CASSFDGTSGKDTQYF. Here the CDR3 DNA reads TGTGCCAGCAGCTTCGACGGGACTAGCGGGAAAGATACGCAGTATTTT.

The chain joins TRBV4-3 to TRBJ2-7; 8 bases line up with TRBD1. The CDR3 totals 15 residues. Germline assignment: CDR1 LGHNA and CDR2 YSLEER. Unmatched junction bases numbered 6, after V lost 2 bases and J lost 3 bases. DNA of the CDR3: TGCGCCAGCAGCCAAAGCCCCGGACAGGGCTACGAGCAGTACTTC. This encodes CASSQSPGQGYEQYF.

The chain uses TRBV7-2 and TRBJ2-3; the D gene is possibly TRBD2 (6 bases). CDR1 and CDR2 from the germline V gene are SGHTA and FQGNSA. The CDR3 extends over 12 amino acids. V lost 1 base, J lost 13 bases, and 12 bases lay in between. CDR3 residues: CASSLDGGAKYF. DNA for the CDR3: TGTGCCAGCAGCTTAGACGGCGGGGCAAAGTATTTT.

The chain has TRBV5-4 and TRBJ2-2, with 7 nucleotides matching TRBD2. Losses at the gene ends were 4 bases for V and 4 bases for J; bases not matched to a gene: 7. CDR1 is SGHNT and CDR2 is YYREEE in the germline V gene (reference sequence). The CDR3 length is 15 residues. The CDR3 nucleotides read TGTGCCAGCAGCCCGCAGGGAGGGAGCACCGGGGAGCTGTTTTTT. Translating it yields CASSPQGGSTGELFF.